This T cell receptor beta chain appears in the sequencing data of a study of blood T cell repertoires in COVID-19. The repertoire was sequenced with immunoSEQ multiplex PCR; TCRdb's copy has only in-frame clones and lacks some. The sample shows approximately 30,000 clones, more than 85% of them seen only once. Germline CDR1 is SNHLY and CDR2 is FYNNEI. CDR3 length: 16 amino acids. Trimming removed 0 bases from V and 5 bases from J, with 17 bases in between. The clonotype was recovered from a human donor with active COVID-19. The donor label of this sample is uncertain. Sequencing was carried out using peripheral blood. The rearrangement links TRBV2 to TRBJ2-7, with D possibly matching TRBD1 (6 bases). The DNA of the CDR3 is TGTGCCAGCAGTGAAGCATGGGCAGGGGCTGGGAACGAGCAGTACTTC. It is translated as CASSEAWAGAGNEQYF.